This T cell receptor beta chain was captured by sequencing in a study of T cells in Graves' hyperthyroidism and ophthalmopathy. This clonotype was counted between two and nine times. Patients between 18 and 65 years old had hyperthyroidism, newly diagnosed and lasting under 2 months. Based on clinical symptoms, serum thyroxine and TRAb, thyroid ultrasound and orbital computed tomography, diagnoses were reached. PBMCs were sourced from roughly 9.7 ml fresh peripheral blood. The germline V and J ends were trimmed by 0 bases and 0 bases, with 10 bases remaining between them. CDR3 length: 15 residues. Germline CDR1 is SGDLS and CDR2 is YYNGEE. TCR beta CDR3 regions were amplified from RNA. The HTBI primer set drove a first-round RT-PCR of the TCR CDR3. TCRdb used MiXCR to reprocess the multiplex PCR reads, holding one entry per CDR3 protein. The table has hundreds of thousands of distinct CDR3 sequences, over 35% seen once.

The receptor's source is a man aged 18 to 29 with Graves' hyperthyroidism. Source material: blood. The chain carries TRBV9 and TRBJ2-7, with D perhaps matching TRBD1 or TRBD2 (5 bases each). CDR3 sequence (DNA): TGTGCCAGCAGCGTAGGTTGGGGGTTCTCCTACGAGCAGTACTTC. This codes for CASSVGWGFSYEQYF.